Included here is one TCR beta chain sequence, with context. Other DNA variants within this sample encode the same CDR3. These data belong to a study of cytomegalovirus exposure and HLA in healthy donors. CDR3 size: 14 residues. Per germline, CDR1 SGHDN and CDR2 FVKESK. Between the trimmed V and J ends, which lost 4 bases and 0 bases, there was a span of 9 bases. PCR was performed using 60 Vbeta and 13 Jbeta primers. Profiling relied on immunoSEQ multiplex PCR, and the TCRdb table lists in-frame clones only, not all of them. Counted here are 60,000 to 70,000 clones, about 73% occurring once; the ten biggest clones make up about 10%.

The sequence derives from a woman aged 30 to 39 in good health and CMV-seronegative. The chain uses TRBV14 and TRBJ1-1; TRBD1 might be the D (5 bases). Sequences were obtained from PBMCs. The CDR3 sequence: CASSLPGVNTEAFF. CDR3 sequence (DNA): TGTGCCAGCAGCCTACCGGGGGTGAACACTGAAGCTTTCTTT. Full variable domain (rest looked up from reference TRBV14 and TRBJ1-1): EAGVTQFPSHSVIEKGQTVTLRCDPISGHDNLYWYRRVMGKEIKFLLHFVKESKQDESGMPNNRFLAERTGGTYSTLKVQPAELEDSGVYFCASSLPGVNTEAFFGQGTRLTVV.